Shown below are 4 T cell receptor beta chains from a single sample sequenced in a study of response to subunit inactivated influenza vaccine. Each CDR3 protein is one row after TCRdb ran MiXCR on the RT-PCR reads. The table lists hundreds of thousands of distinct CDR3 sequences, less than 8% of them singletons, with approximately 13% in the top ten. The source was PBMCs from blood, collected less than 30 months after vaccination. The source of these receptors is a man between 50 and 70 years old who received an inactivated influenza vaccine.

There are many counts of this clonotype. This chain joins TRBV12-3 or TRBV12-4 and TRBJ1-2; D unresolved. CDR3 length: 11 residues. V lost 7 bases and J lost 4, with 7 bases in between. The CDR3 DNA reads TGTGCCAGCAACCGCCTCTATGGCTACACCTTC. Protein sequence: CASNRLYGYTF.

This clonotype was counted ten times or more. This chain joins TRBV20-1 and TRBJ2-7; possibly TRBD1 for D (5 bases). CDR1 is DFQATT and CDR2 is SNEGSKA in the germline V gene (reference sequence). CDR3 length: 13 residues. CDR3 region: CSDKTVSSYEQYF. In DNA form, the CDR3 reads TGCAGCGATAAGACAGTGAGCTCCTACGAGCAGTACTTC.

Only a few counts were recorded for this clonotype. The rearrangement links TRBV10-3 to TRBJ1-3; possibly TRBD1 for D (5 bases). The V and J ends lost 9 bases and 0 bases respectively, with 12 bases between them. The CDR3 has 14 residues. CDR1 is ENHRY and CDR2 is SYGVKD in the germline V gene. CDR3 DNA sequence: TGTGCCATTGCCAGGGATCTCTCTGGAAACACCATATATTTT. Translation: CAIARDLSGNTIYF.

J is TRBJ2-7 and V is TRBV20-1, with TRBD2 identical over 11 bases. The CDR3 spans 16 residues. Germline lookup yields CDR1 DFQATT and CDR2 SNEGSKA (reference sequence). V trimming: 0 bases; J trimming: 4 bases; junction bases outside the gene matches: 8. The CDR3 coding sequence is TGCAGTGCTAGAGATATAACTAGCGGGAGAAATTACGAGCAGTACTTC. Translating gives CSARDITSGRNYEQYF.